This T cell receptor (beta chain) was captured by sequencing in a study of identical twins. Study conclusions and caveats: For out-of-frame beta sequences, excess twin sharing was weaker.

Template switching added a universal primer site; cDNA carried unique molecular identifiers. TCRdb called the 5' RACE reads again in MiXCR, with one record for every CDR3 protein. The data contain about 530,000 distinct CDR3 sequences, 13% to 15% of them seen just once; the ten biggest clones take up roughly 0.43%. This clonotype was counted ten times or more. Antigen: not known. The same sample was also used in a study of yellow fever vaccine responses in identical twins.

The sample taken for sequencing was CD4+ T cells sorted from blood. This TCR was sampled from a woman younger than 30 in good health.

The CDR3 DNA follows: TGTGCCAGCAGAAAACTAGCGGGAGAGGAGCAGTACTTC. Translation gives CASRKLAGEEQYF. The V gene is TRBV12-3 or TRBV12-4, the J gene TRBJ2-7, with 11 nucleotides matching TRBD2. The CDR3 runs 13 residues. Trimming cost V 6 bases and J 7 bases; bases outside gene matches: 5.